This T cell receptor beta chain was identified during a study of beta chain features in type 1 diabetes. A single heparinised blood sample, averaging roughly 0.11 L, was obtained per donor. Study-level results: The influence of HLA type on TCRB rearrangement stayed undetermined.

What was sequenced were expressed TCRB transcripts, since all of the isolated RNA had been reverse transcribed. The method was immunoSEQ multiplex PCR; TCRdb's version includes in-frame clones alone and lacks a portion of them. This sample has nearly 250,000 clones, with approximately 14% found just once. This clone was observed a few times. What it binds is not known. The TCR originated in a woman aged 40 to 50 in good health. Sample: naive CD4+ T cells from blood.

The DNA of the CDR3 is TGCGCCAGCAGCGCCGGAGGGACTGAAGCTTTCTTT. This gives the protein CASSAGGTEAFF. The rearrangement uses TRBV5-1 and TRBJ1-1; D is undetermined. Trimming cost V 4 bases and J 5 bases, with 9 bases left between them. Germline V gene sequence: CDR1 SGHRS, CDR2 YFSETQ. The CDR3 is made up of 12 amino acids.